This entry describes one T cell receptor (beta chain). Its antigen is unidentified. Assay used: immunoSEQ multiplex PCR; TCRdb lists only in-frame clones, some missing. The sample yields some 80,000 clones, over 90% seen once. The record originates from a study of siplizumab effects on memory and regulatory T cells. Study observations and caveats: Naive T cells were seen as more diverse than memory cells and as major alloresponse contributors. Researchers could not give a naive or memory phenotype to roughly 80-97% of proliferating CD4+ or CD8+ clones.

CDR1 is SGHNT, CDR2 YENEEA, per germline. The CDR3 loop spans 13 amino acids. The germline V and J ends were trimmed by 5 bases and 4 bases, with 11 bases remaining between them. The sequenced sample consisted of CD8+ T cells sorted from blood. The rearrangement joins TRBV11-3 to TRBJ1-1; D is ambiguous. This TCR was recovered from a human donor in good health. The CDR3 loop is CASSLGRGTEAFF. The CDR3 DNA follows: TGTGCCAGCAGCCTTGGACGAGGCACTGAAGCTTTCTTT.